Below, 20 T cell receptor beta chains from the same sample are listed, as sequenced in a study of T cells in localized non-small cell lung cancer. Measured with immunoSEQ multiplex PCR; TCRdb has only the in-frame clones, and not every one. The repertoire consists of thousands of clones, with about 25% occurring once and the leading ten covering about 17%. The sequencing used lung tumor tissue, collected before any cancer treatment. These receptors were taken from a male donor aged 60 or over with stage I lung adenocarcinoma.

The chain carries TRBV28 and TRBJ2-7, with 12 bases matching TRBD2. J lost 2 bases, V lost 7 bases, and 9 bases had no gene match. CDR1 MDHEN and CDR2 SYDVKM come from the germline V gene. This CDR3 is built from 16 residues. The CDR3 coding sequence is TGTGCCAGCACCGGCCACACTAGCGGGGGGACCTACGAGCAGTACTTC. Translating gives CASTGHTSGGTYEQYF.

The sample holds a few counts of this clone. CDR3 sequence: CASSISRQGTQYF. The CDR3 nucleotides read TGTGCCAGTAGTATCTCGAGACAGGGAACCCAGTACTTC. The chain is built from TRBV19 and TRBJ2-5; 7 nucleotides line up with TRBD1. CDR1 is LNHDA and CDR2 is SQIVND in the germline V gene (reference sequence). V was pared by 3 bases and J by 8 bases, with 6 bases of the junction left unmatched. The CDR3 sequence is 13 residues long.

The gene calls are TRBV28 and TRBJ2-2; 13 bases map to TRBD2. CDR1 is MDHEN and CDR2 is SYDVKM in the germline V gene. Losses at the gene ends were 9 bases for V and 6 bases for J; bases not matched to a gene: 10. This CDR3 has 16 residues. DNA of the CDR3: TGTGCCAGTACCTCCGGACTAGCGGGAGAAGCCGGGGAGCTGTTTTTT. It is translated as CASTSGLAGEAGELFF.

The rearrangement joins TRBV29-1 to TRBJ1-1; a weak D match, TRBD1 (5 bases). The V and J ends lost 4 bases and 6 bases respectively, with 18 bases between them. Looked up from germline, CDR1 is SQVTM and CDR2 is ANQGSEA. This CDR3 has 14 amino acids. CDR3 in amino acids: CSVGGGGLDPEAFF. DNA for the CDR3: TGCAGCGTTGGGGGGGGAGGGCTGGACCCTGAAGCTTTCTTT.

This clone was counted only a few times. The chain carries TRBV11-3 and TRBJ2-7; no firm D call. Per the germline V gene, CDR1 is SGHNT and CDR2 is YENEEA. V was shortened by 5 bases and J by 7 bases, with 30 bases between the two germline ends. CDR3 length: 18 amino acids. CDR3 DNA: TGTGCCAGCAGCCCGGACGAGTCGACTTTACCCCCCCCTAAAGAGCAGTACTTC. Translated: CASSPDESTLPPPKEQYF.

CDR3 DNA: TGTGCTAGTGGTACCTTAAATCAGCCCCAGCATTTT. Translation: CASGTLNQPQHF. The V gene is TRBV12-5, the J gene TRBJ1-5; D unresolved. Trimming took off 5 bases at V and 4 bases at J, with 6 bases between the two ends. CDR3 size: 12 residues. Germline V lookup: CDR1 LGHNT, CDR2 FRNRAP.

This chain uses TRBV5-1 with TRBJ2-1; 12 bases line up with TRBD2. CDR3 length: 17 amino acids. Looked up from germline, CDR1 is SGHRS and CDR2 is YFSETQ. V lost 4 bases, J lost 0 bases, and 5 bases stayed unmatched. The chain's CDR3 is CASSPGLAGSSYNEQFF. The CDR3 nucleotides read TGCGCCAGCAGCCCCGGACTAGCGGGGAGCTCCTACAATGAGCAGTTCTTC.

The chain couples TRBV29-1 to TRBJ1-5; no definite D call. Germline CDR1 and CDR2: SQVTM and ANQGSEA. The CDR3 totals 13 residues. V dropped 5 bases and J dropped 2 bases, with 10 bases sitting between them. The chain's CDR3 is CSVRHGGNQPQHF. The CDR3 region has the DNA TGCAGCGTTCGACACGGGGGCAATCAGCCCCAGCATTTT.

This clone appeared a few times. The J gene is TRBJ2-7, the V gene TRBV18, with D perhaps matching TRBD1 (5 bases). The CDR3 contains 12 residues. CDR1 and CDR2 (germline): KGHSH, LQKENI. V was clipped by 3 bases and J by 3 bases, with 6 bases between them. CDR3 DNA: TGTGCCAGCTCACCTGACAGCTACGAGCAGTACTTC. Residues: CASSPDSYEQYF. Supplemented by reference TRBV18 and TRBJ2-7, the full variable domain reads NAGVMQNPRHLVRRRGQEARLRCSPMKGHSHVYWYRQLPEEGLKFMVYLQKENIIDESGMPKERFSAEFPKEGPSILRIQQVVRGDSAAYFCASSPDSYEQYFGPGTRLTVT.

This clone is judged medium-sized. The chain recombines TRBV11-3 with TRBJ1-6; D perhaps matches TRBD1 (5 bases). V was cut by 3 bases and J by 9 bases, with 12 bases left in between. The CDR3 spans 14 residues. In germline, CDR1 is SGHNT, CDR2 YENEEA. The CDR3 sequence is CASSFQQRGSPLHF. In nucleotides, the CDR3 is TGTGCCAGCAGCTTTCAACAGAGGGGTTCACCCCTCCACTTT.

The gene calls are TRBV6-8 and TRBJ1-2, with D perhaps TRBD1 (5 bases). V gave up 10 bases and J gave up 4 bases, with 16 bases separating them. The germline CDR1 and CDR2 sequences are MNHGY and SAAAGT. The CDR3 extends over 13 amino acids. DNA of the CDR3: TGTGCCATCAGGGACGAGGGTATCTATGGCTACACCTTC. Amino acid sequence: CAIRDEGIYGYTF.

The J gene is TRBJ1-4, the V gene TRBV6-8, with 7 nucleotides matching TRBD1. J lost 8 bases, V lost 5 bases, and 11 bases had no gene match. CDR3 size: 15 residues. Germline V CDR1 and CDR2: MNHGY, SAAAGT. The CDR3 DNA is TGTGCCAGCAGTACCCAAGGGGGCTGGGAAGAAAAACTGTTTTTT. It codes for CASSTQGGWEEKLFF.

This chain connects TRBV18 to TRBJ2-5; D perhaps matches TRBD1 (5 bases). The CDR3 is 16 residues long. Germline loops: CDR1 KGHSH, CDR2 LQKENI. V was pared by 3 bases and J by 1 base, with 15 bases between. CDR3 coding DNA: TGTGCCAGCTCACCGGGAACTACCACAGGCCAAGAGACCCAGTACTTC. It encodes CASSPGTTTGQETQYF.

This clone was detected a few times. The V gene is TRBV28, the J gene TRBJ1-5; D is ambiguous. The germline V and J ends were trimmed by 5 bases and 3 bases, with 14 bases remaining between them. The CDR3 spans 15 residues. Germline lookup yields CDR1 MDHEN and CDR2 SYDVKM. CDR3 nucleotides: TGTGCCAGCAGTCACGGAAGGCAAATCAATCAGCCCCAGCATTTT. Translation: CASSHGRQINQPQHF.

This clone was detected a few times. The chain has TRBV11-3 and TRBJ2-4; possibly TRBD1 or TRBD2 for D (5 bases each). The CDR3 runs to 14 residues. V dropped 5 bases and J dropped 8 bases, with 16 bases sitting between them. Germline V gene lookup returns CDR1 SGHNT and CDR2 YENEEA. The CDR3 protein is CASSRGVSYDIQYF. The DNA of the CDR3 is TGTGCCAGCAGCAGAGGGGTTAGCTACGACATTCAGTACTTC.

The chain couples TRBV5-1 to TRBJ2-7; D possibly uses TRBD1 or TRBD2 (6 bases each). Germline V gene lookup returns CDR1 SGHRS and CDR2 YFSETQ. This CDR3 region has 15 residues. The V end lost 3 bases, the J end lost 0 bases, and 13 bases lay between the germline ends. DNA of the CDR3: TGCGCCAGCAGCTCGGGGGCGGAAAGCTCCTACGAGCAGTACTTC. This sequence encodes CASSSGAESSYEQYF.

The rearrangement joins TRBV18 to TRBJ2-1; D may be TRBD1 or TRBD2 (5 bases each). With 3 bases removed from V and 10 bases from J, the gap between germline ends came to 13 bases. The V gene's germline CDR1 is KGHSH and CDR2 LQKENI. This CDR3 is built from 13 residues. CDR3 region: CASSPLREQEQFF. CDR3 DNA sequence: TGTGCCAGCTCACCCCTCAGGGAGCAGGAGCAGTTCTTC.

This clone turned up a few times. This chain links TRBV6-8 with TRBJ2-1; TRBD1 agrees at 9 bases. CDR1 and CDR2 from the germline V gene are MNHGY and SAAAGT. Trimming took 6 bases from V and 7 from J; bases not matched to a gene: 13. The CDR3 covers 16 residues. The CDR3 region has the DNA TGTGCCAGCAGCCCCCGCCCGGGACAGGGAAGGAATGAGCAGTTCTTC. Amino acid sequence: CASSPRPGQGRNEQFF.

V is TRBV28 and J is TRBJ2-6, with D uncertain. Germline-derived CDR1 and CDR2 are MDHEN and SYDVKM. Between the trimmed V and J ends, which lost 6 bases and 1 base, there was a span of 7 bases. This CDR3 spans 14 amino acids. Written as DNA, the CDR3 is TGTGCCAGCAGAACTCGGTCTGGGGCCAACGTCCTGACTTTC. This translates into CASRTRSGANVLTF.

This clone was counted between two and nine times. The chain is built from TRBV6-8 and TRBJ1-5; 7 positions agree with TRBD1. CDR1 is MNHGY, CDR2 SAAAGT, per germline. This CDR3 has 17 residues. V lost 6 bases to trimming and J lost 2 bases; unmatched junction nucleotides: 13. In DNA form, the CDR3 reads TGTGCCAGCAGACCCCGACAGGGAAGGAAAGGCAATCAGCCCCAGCATTTT. This encodes CASRPRQGRKGNQPQHF.